This TCR beta chain was sequenced in a study of T cell repertoires in cytomegalovirus infection. TCRdb re-called the reads with MiXCR, one entry per CDR3 protein. The sample holds 740,000 or so distinct CDR3 sequences, about 40% seen once. This clonotype was observed a few times. V was cut by 1 base and J by 6 bases, with 13 bases left in between. CDR1 and CDR2 from the germline V gene are SGHTA and FQGNSA. The CDR3 extends over 16 amino acids. The TCR was taken from a human donor in good health (CMV status not recorded). Some clones in this sample may be carry-over from other donors' samples. The sequenced material came from PBMCs. This rearrangement joins TRBV7-2 to TRBJ1-6, with no clear D. CDR3 DNA: TGTGCCAGCAGCTTAGGGATCGGGTTCCTTAATTCACCCCTCCACTTT. Its protein is CASSLGIGFLNSPLHF.